This T cell receptor (beta chain) was recorded in a study of T cells after yellow fever vaccination (dated by TCRdb to between 2018 and 2021). Turning to the overall study: Staining for CD3, CD45RA, CCR7 and CD95 was used to sort memory subsets (EM, EMRA, CM and Tscm) on a BD FACS Aria III. The SMART-Seq v4 Ultra Low Input RNA kit was used to prepare libraries from fractions with low cell numbers. Bulk TCR alpha and beta repertoires were sequenced longitudinally to track T-cell clones before and after primary and booster YFV17D yellow fever vaccination. The cohort comprised two healthy male donors, one aged 18 to 30 and one aged 30 to 40 years. Blood was drawn at multiple timepoints before and after primary and secondary immunization, with bulk PBMC replicates and cell subsets isolated. Sorting of memory subsets took place on days 0, 15 and 45 and at 18 months after primary vaccination, as well as on days 0, 15 and 45 after the 30-year booster. What the study reported, not specific to this receptor: A small share of clonotypes occurred in both CD4 and CD8 compartments, likely arising from convergent recombination. After the booster, most of the clones that had expanded following primary vaccination were detected again (almost 98% of CD4 and 80% to 90% of CD8), which suggests that memory was broadly maintained. The study included only a couple of donors, which limits how far the findings can be generalized. Compared with the primary T-cell response, the secondary T-cell response was weaker but faster, peaking on day 5 rather than day 15. On day 0, almost all vaccine-responding clonotypes were found to be below detection in the sorted memory subsets. Computational filtering was needed because FACS-sorted repertoires could contain abundant contaminating clonotypes from the bulk population.

TCR cDNA was synthesized by 5'RACE template switching, through which a universal primer site and unique molecular identifiers were introduced. cDNA synthesis was primed from both the TCR alpha and TCR beta constant segments. Library amplification used two PCR steps, and the second PCR step added sample barcodes and sequencing adapters. Sequencing of libraries was done on Illumina HiSeq 2500 (2x100 bp) or NovaSeq (2x150 bp). Regarding the original processing steps: MIGEC was used to demultiplex reads and collapse the reads into UMI consensus sequences, and MiXCR was used for V(D)J alignment. Clonotypes responding to the vaccine were identified with edgeR on replicate PBMC samples, with the criteria of FDR below 0.01 and a log2 fold change above 5 up to day 15. Bulk clonotypes were assigned CD4 or CD8 identity according to which sequenced CD4 or CD8 repertoire held them at higher abundance. To estimate how each clone was distributed across memory phenotypes, clonotype frequencies in memory subsets were weighted by the numbers of FACS-sorted cells. TCRdb ran its own pipeline on the public reads, namely fastp trimming at Q25 and MiXCR clone calling, and kept in-frame beta chains. Each record represents a unique CDR3 protein, reported with the most common genes and DNA among its rows. The V and J calls and clone size are TCRdb's, not the authors'. The sample has 4,000 to 5,000 distinct CDR3 sequences on record, 7.8% of them singletons. 65% of the sample is held by the ten biggest clonotypes.

The sample's treatment or condition label, decoded: live attenuated yellow fever vaccine strain. PBMCs were isolated from peripheral blood using a standard Ficoll-Paque protocol. For sorted memory subsets, RNA extraction was done with the RNeasy Micro Kit. This clonotype came up many times. The sample holds no much larger clone one base away, and base qualities are not on file. Including cysteine and phenylalanine, the CDR3 has 15 amino acids. The kept DNA is CDR3 alone, 45 bases in frame from the first base. Trimming removed 6 bases from V and 5 bases from J, leaving 19 bases between the germline ends.

The sequence joins TRBV12-3 or TRBV12-4 to TRBJ2-5; the D element could tentatively be TRBD1 or TRBD2, as 5 bases agree for each. This receptor was taken from a man aged 18 to 29 who received the YFV17D yellow fever vaccine. The sequences come from PBMCs, either bulk or a sorted T-cell subset (CD4+, CD8+, memory, or dextramer-sorted; not recorded which), collected roughly 47 days after the first yellow fever vaccination. The CDR3 in this case is CASRSGFLAGETQYF. The DNA reads TGTGCCAGCAGGTCTGGATTCCTAGCAGGGGAGACCCAGTACTTC.